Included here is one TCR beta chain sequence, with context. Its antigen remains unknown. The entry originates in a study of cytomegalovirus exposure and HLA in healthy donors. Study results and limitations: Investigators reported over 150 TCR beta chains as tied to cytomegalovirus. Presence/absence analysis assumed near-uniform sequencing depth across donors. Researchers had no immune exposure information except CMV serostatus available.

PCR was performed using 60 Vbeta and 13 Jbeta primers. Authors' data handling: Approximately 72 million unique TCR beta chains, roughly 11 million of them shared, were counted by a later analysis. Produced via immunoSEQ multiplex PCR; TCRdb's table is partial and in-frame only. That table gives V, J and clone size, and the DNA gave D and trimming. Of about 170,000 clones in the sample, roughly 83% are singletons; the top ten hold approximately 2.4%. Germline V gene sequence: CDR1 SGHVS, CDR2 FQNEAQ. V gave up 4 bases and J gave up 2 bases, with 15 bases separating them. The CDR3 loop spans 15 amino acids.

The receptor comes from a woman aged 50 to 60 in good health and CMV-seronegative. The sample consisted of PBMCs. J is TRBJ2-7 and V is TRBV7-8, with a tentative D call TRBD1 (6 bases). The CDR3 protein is CASSWPRGGAYEQYF. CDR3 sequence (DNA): TGTGCCAGCAGCTGGCCGCGAGGGGGAGCCTACGAGCAGTACTTC.